This T cell receptor (beta chain) is from a study of T cell repertoires in cytomegalovirus infection. Study summary: Both CMV infection and a matching HLA type were indicated by public TCR beta signatures. Points from the study as a whole: Frequencies of public TCR beta families were cumulated, and this identified carriers of CMV plus the relevant HLA. CMV-specific HLA-C-restricted TCR beta clonotypes dominated the ex vivo response.

In the case of this clonotype: Its target is not known.

TCRdb analysed the reads with MiXCR anew, one entry per CDR3 protein. The table records around 58,000 distinct CDR3 sequences, 20% of them present only once. The V end was cut by 5 bases, the J end by 4 bases, with 5 bases between. Germline CDR1 is SGHVS and CDR2 is FQNEAQ. The CDR3 sequence is 11 residues long. The J gene is TRBJ2-5, the V gene TRBV7-8; D is unresolved. The receptor comes from a human donor in good health (CMV status not recorded). Some clones in this sample may be carry-over from other donors' samples. The sample consisted of CD8+ T cells from cultured PBMCs, taken from culture after CMV antigen stimulation. The CDR3: CASSKTETQYF. The CDR3 DNA reads as TGTGCCAGCAGCAAAACAGAGACCCAGTACTTC.